The 28 T cell receptor beta chains below come from one sample, sequenced in a study of T cells in Graves' hyperthyroidism and ophthalmopathy. The investigators amplified TCR beta CDR3 regions from RNA transcripts. The TCR CDR3 first-round RT-PCR relied on the HTBI primer set. MiXCR was run by TCRdb on the multiplex PCR reads, yielding one entry per CDR3 protein. The table lists approximately 520,000 distinct CDR3 sequences, less than 25% of them singletons. Sequencing input: blood. These receptors originate from a woman younger than 45 with Graves' ophthalmopathy.

This clonotype was seen at least ten times. This chain links TRBV6-5 with TRBJ2-5; D is unclear. V gave up 5 bases and J gave up 1 base, with 11 bases separating them. The germline CDR1 and CDR2 sequences are MNHEY and SVGAGI. This CDR3 contains 14 residues. CDR3 coding DNA: TGTGCCAGCAGTAACATCGGGCCCCAAGAGACCCAGTACTTC. Amino acids: CASSNIGPQETQYF.

The gene calls are TRBV28 and TRBJ1-1, with D tentatively TRBD1 (5 bases). CDR3 length: 15 amino acids. Germline loops: CDR1 MDHEN, CDR2 SYDVKM. Trimming stripped 3 bases from V and 0 bases from J, with 11 bases between. The CDR3 loop is CASSFGLRVNTEAFF. In nucleotides, the CDR3 is TGTGCCAGCAGTTTCGGCCTCAGGGTGAACACTGAAGCTTTCTTT. The full variable domain, its missing parts supplied by reference TRBV28 and TRBJ1-1, is DVKVTQSSRYLVKRTGEKVFLECVQDMDHENMFWYRQDPGLGLRLIYFSYDVKMKEKGDIPEGYSVSREKKERFSLILESASTNQTSMYLCASSFGLRVNTEAFFGQGTRLTVV.

This chain links TRBV19 with TRBJ2-2; the match to TRBD1 covers 7 bases. With 3 bases clipped from V and 0 bases from J, the junction kept 1 base outside the gene matches. CDR3 length: 15 residues. Germline V gives CDR1 LNHDA, CDR2 SQIVND (reference sequence). The CDR3 DNA reads as TGTGCCAGTAGTATCGGGACAGCGAACACCGGGGAGCTGTTTTTT. This codes for CASSIGTANTGELFF. The full variable domain, rest sourced from reference TRBV19 and TRBJ2-2, is DGGITQSPKYLFRKEGQNVTLSCEQNLNHDAMYWYRQDPGQGLRLIYYSQIVNDFQKGDIAEGYSVSREKKESFPLTVTSAQKNPTAFYLCASSIGTANTGELFFGEGSRLTVL.

This clonotype was recorded at least ten times. The gene calls are TRBV6-2 or TRBV6-3 and TRBJ1-2; D uncertain. Germline lookup yields CDR1 MNHEY and CDR2 SVGEGT. The V end was cut by 8 bases, the J end by 13 bases, with 17 bases between. This CDR3 is built from 11 residues. This CDR3 is CASGGRPVVTF. The CDR3, as DNA: TGTGCCAGCGGAGGACGCCCCGTGGTCACCTTC.

This rearrangement joins TRBV28 to TRBJ2-7, with D perhaps matching TRBD1 (5 bases). The V gene lost 2 bases and the J gene lost 4 bases, with 9 bases spanning the gap. The CDR3 has 13 amino acids. The germline gives CDR1 MDHEN, CDR2 SYDVKM. Here the CDR3 DNA reads TGTGCCAGCAGTTTACCCCAGGGTTACGAGCAGTACTTC. Amino acids: CASSLPQGYEQYF.

In its sample, this clonotype was seen many times. The chain carries TRBV25-1 and TRBJ2-5, with 7 bases lining up with TRBD1. The CDR3 has 17 residues. CDR1 is MGHDK, CDR2 SYGVNS, per germline. J was trimmed by 5 bases and V by 1 base; bases with no gene match: 13. The CDR3 reads CASSEWAGGISAETQYF. DNA of the CDR3: TGTGCCAGCAGTGAATGGGCAGGGGGAATCAGTGCGGAGACCCAGTACTTC.

Ten or more counts support this clonotype. The chain joins TRBV4-1 to TRBJ1-1; TRBD1 might be the D (6 bases). From germline, CDR1 is MGHRA and CDR2 YSYEKL. CDR3 size: 17 residues. V lost 1 base to trimming and J lost 4 bases, with 19 bases between them. The CDR3: CASSQGVLGGPFTEAFF. CDR3 nucleotides: TGCGCCAGCAGCCAAGGAGTACTGGGGGGGCCTTTCACTGAAGCTTTCTTT.

This chain links TRBV12-3 or TRBV12-4 with TRBJ2-7; possible D gene TRBD1, 5 bases. The CDR3 is 12 amino acids. V lost 7 bases to trimming and J lost 6 bases, with 13 bases between them. The DNA for the CDR3 is TGTGCCAGCAACCAGGGTTTCGGCGAGCAGTACTTC. Translation: CASNQGFGEQYF.

In this sample, this clonotype turned up many times. The gene calls are TRBV12-3 or TRBV12-4 and TRBJ1-1, with 7 bases identical to TRBD1. This CDR3 comprises 15 residues. Written as DNA, the CDR3 is TGTACCACCAAGCAGGGGGGTTTTGACGGCACTGAAGCTTTCTTT. This sequence encodes CTTKQGGFDGTEAFF.

Of note for this clonotype: Likely a read error: the CDR3 ends without its conserved phenylalanine or tryptophan. The genes are TRBV6-8 and TRBJ1-3, with D unclear. The germline V gene encodes CDR1 MNHGY and CDR2 SAAAGT. V lost 7 bases and J lost 0, with 16 bases in between. The CDR3 loop spans 16 amino acids. In DNA, the CDR3 is TGTGCCAGCACGGGGATTGGAAGCCTCTCTGGAAACACCATATATCTT. Its translation is CASTGIGSLSGNTIYL.

This clonotype appeared many times. This chain joins TRBV20-1 and TRBJ2-7; TRBD1 might be the D (6 bases). V shed 6 bases and J shed 2 bases, with 17 bases lying between them. CDR3 length: 14 amino acids. The germline V gene encodes CDR1 DFQATT and CDR2 SNEGSKA (reference sequence). The CDR3 region is CSAHIRDTAYEQYF. As DNA, the CDR3 is TGCAGTGCCCATATCCGGGACACAGCCTACGAGCAGTACTTC.

Only a few counts were recorded for this clonotype. The chain joins TRBV6-4 to TRBJ1-3, with 9 bases lining up with TRBD1. The germline V gene has CDR1 MRHNA and CDR2 SNTAGT. The V gene end was trimmed by 7 bases and the J gene end by 0 bases; junction bases not matched to a gene: 10. The CDR3 is 17 amino acids. CDR3 bases: TGTGCCAGCACCGGGACAGGGTTATTCCCCTCTGGAAACACCATATATTTT. Translating gives CASTGTGLFPSGNTIYF.

This clonotype was seen many times. The genes are TRBV20-1 and TRBJ1-3; a possible D gene is TRBD1 (5 bases). The CDR3 contains 17 residues. CDR1 is DFQATT, CDR2 SNEGSKA, per germline (reference sequence). Trimming took off 2 bases at V and 3 bases at J, with 20 bases between the two ends. The CDR3 reads CSARSPFPGPDGNTIYF. The DNA of the CDR3 is TGCAGTGCTAGATCCCCCTTCCCAGGGCCAGATGGAAACACCATATATTTT.

This clonotype was seen repeatedly, ten times or more. This sequence joins TRBV7-8 and TRBJ2-7; D is unresolved. CDR1 is SGHVS, CDR2 FQNEAQ, per germline. The ends were cut back, 1 base at V and 4 bases at J, with 14 bases in the middle. The CDR3 consists of 15 residues. The CDR3, as DNA: TGTGCCAGCAGCTTAGTGAATGGCCTAGATTACGAGCAGTACTTC. This gives the protein CASSLVNGLDYEQYF. Supplemented by reference TRBV7-8 and TRBJ2-7, the full variable domain reads GAGVSQSPRYKVAKRGQDVALRCDPISGHVSLFWYQQALGQGPEFLTYFQNEAQLDKSGLPSDRFFAERPEGSVSTLKIQRTQQEDSAVYLCASSLVNGLDYEQYFGPGTRLTVT.

J is TRBJ1-1 and V is TRBV18; tentative D call: TRBD1 (5 bases). The CDR3 consists of 16 residues. Germline CDR1 reads KGHSH; CDR2 reads LQKENI. V was pared by 0 bases and J by 1 base, with 12 bases between. The CDR3 DNA reads TGTGCCAGCTCACCACCCGGGGCCCCCCCGAACACTGAAGCTTTCTTT. This encodes CASSPPGAPPNTEAFF.

The chain employs TRBV12-3 or TRBV12-4 and TRBJ2-5; 11 bases map to TRBD1. This CDR3 spans 15 amino acids. V shed 5 bases and J 5 bases; nucleotides not matched to a gene: 7. CDR3 loop: CASSPWDRGKETQYF. CDR3 nucleotides: TGTGCCAGCAGTCCTTGGGACAGGGGGAAGGAGACCCAGTACTTC.

This clonotype was found many times. The chain has TRBV12-3 or TRBV12-4 and TRBJ2-2, with D possibly TRBD2 on 5 matching bases. This CDR3 has 15 residues. V was clipped by 6 bases and J by 4 bases, with 15 bases between them. For the CDR3, the DNA is TGTGCCAGCAGACGGGAAAGAGGGCCCACCGGGGAGCTGTTTTTT. Its translation: CASRRERGPTGELFF.

Ten or more counts support this clonotype. V is TRBV20-1 and J is TRBJ1-5, with D tentatively TRBD1 (5 bases). Germline V gene lookup returns CDR1 DFQATT and CDR2 SNEGSKA (reference sequence). The CDR3 consists of 16 residues. The V gene lost 0 bases and the J gene lost 7 bases, with 19 bases spanning the gap. CDR3 sequence: CSARDRRDVPRQPQHF. The CDR3 DNA is TGCAGTGCTAGAGATCGGCGGGACGTTCCAAGGCAGCCCCAGCATTTT.

This clonotype was detected only a few times. V and J are TRBV7-3 and TRBJ2-2; D gene uncertain. V was cut by 4 bases and J by 4 bases, with 19 bases left in between. Germline V gene sequence: CDR1 SGHTA, CDR2 FQGTGA. The CDR3 covers 17 residues. The CDR3 DNA reads TGTGCCAGCAGCTCAATGTTAAGGGAAGTGATCACCGGGGAGCTGTTTTTT. The encoded protein is CASSSMLREVITGELFF.

The rearrangement links TRBV30 to TRBJ1-1; D uncertain. Germline CDR1 GTSNPN, CDR2 SVGIG (reference sequence). CDR3 length equals 15 residues. V was pared by 2 bases and J by 1 base, with 14 bases between. The CDR3 loop is CAWSSPTAGNTEAFF. In nucleotides, the CDR3 is TGTGCCTGGAGTTCCCCTACAGCGGGGAACACTGAAGCTTTCTTT. Variable domain in full (rest from reference TRBV30 and TRBJ1-1): SQTIHQWPATLVQPVGSPLSLECTVEGTSNPNLYWYRQAAGRGLQLLFYSVGIGQISSEVPQNLSASRPQDRQFILSSKKLLLSDSGFYLCAWSSPTAGNTEAFFGQGTRLTVV.

This clonotype has more than one count but fewer than ten. The rearrangement joins TRBV11-3 to TRBJ1-1; possible D gene TRBD1, 5 bases. Trimming removed 7 bases from V and 1 base from J, with 13 bases in between. The V gene's germline CDR1 is SGHNT and CDR2 YENEEA. This CDR3 has 14 residues. CDR3 DNA sequence: TGTGCCAGCATTGCAGGGTTCGCGAACACTGAAGCTTTCTTT. This gives the protein CASIAGFANTEAFF.

This clonotype has more than one count but fewer than ten. The CDR3 loop is CASSWPANTGELFF. CDR3 nucleotides: TGTGCCAGTAGTTGGCCGGCGAACACCGGGGAGCTGTTTTTT. The J gene is TRBJ2-2, the V gene TRBV19; D remains ambiguous. Germline V gene sequence: CDR1 LNHDA, CDR2 SQIVND (reference sequence). The V gene lost 5 bases and the J gene lost 0 bases, with 7 bases spanning the gap. The CDR3 has 14 residues.

In this sample, this clonotype turned up many times. The chain has TRBV11-1 and TRBJ2-2; possibly TRBD1 for D (5 bases). Trimming cost V 3 bases and J 3 bases, with 14 bases left between them. The CDR3 runs 16 residues. Germline loops: CDR1 SGHAT, CDR2 FQDESV (reference sequence). CDR3 residues: CASSFMGLGDTGELFF. For the CDR3, the DNA is TGTGCCAGCAGCTTTATGGGGCTTGGGGACACCGGGGAGCTGTTTTTT.

The table lists this clonotype with many counts. This chain uses TRBV20-1 with TRBJ2-7; no definite D call. Germline CDR1 reads DFQATT; CDR2 reads SNEGSKA (reference sequence). The CDR3 spans 13 residues. The V gene lost 4 bases and the J gene lost 1 base, with 11 bases spanning the gap. The CDR3 region has the DNA TGCAGTGCTATCGCCAGGAGATCCTACGAGCAGTACTTC. Amino acids: CSAIARRSYEQYF.

This clonotype has only a few counts. CDR3: CASSPTGDRGLYGYTF. The CDR3 nucleotides read TGCGCCAGCAGCCCCACCGGGGACAGGGGGCTTTATGGCTACACCTTC. The V call is TRBV5-1, the J call TRBJ1-2; 12 bases agree with TRBD1. V was clipped by 4 bases and J by 5 bases; unmatched bases: 9. The CDR3 has 16 amino acids. CDR1 SGHRS and CDR2 YFSETQ come from the germline V gene.

This clonotype was seen many times. CDR3 bases: TGTGCCAGCAGTGAATTGTATAGCAATCAGCCCCAGCATTTT. Amino acid sequence: CASSELYSNQPQHF. The V gene is TRBV2, the J gene TRBJ1-5; no firm D call. CDR1 is SNHLY and CDR2 is FYNNEI in the germline V gene. V lost 2 bases and J 0 bases, leaving 5 bases between the germline ends. This CDR3 contains 14 residues.

This rearrangement joins TRBV4-1 to TRBJ2-7, with 7 bases fitting TRBD1. The CDR3 has 15 residues. Per the germline V gene, CDR1 is MGHRA and CDR2 is YSYEKL. V was clipped by 1 base and J by 1 base; unmatched bases: 4. CDR3 DNA sequence: TGCGCCAGCAGCCAAGTGTACAGGGGATCCTACGAGCAGTACTTC. The encoded protein is CASSQVYRGSYEQYF.

This clonotype was detected ten times or more. The J gene is TRBJ1-1, the V gene TRBV5-6; no firm D call. Germline V gives CDR1 SGHDT, CDR2 YYEEEE. The CDR3 has 13 residues. V gave up 3 bases and J gave up 1 base, with 7 bases separating them. CDR3 DNA: TGTGCCAGCAGCTACACATCGAACACTGAAGCTTTCTTT. It yields the protein CASSYTSNTEAFF.